This TCR beta chain emerged from a study of blood T cell repertoires in COVID-19. Study-wide context: Some COVID-19 samples were acute and others convalescent; all came from the United States, Italy and Spain. PBMCs, B-cell-depleted T cells, or T cells were the source of the cDNA or gDNA that made up the material.

CDR3 length equals 15 residues. V shed 6 bases, J shed 4 bases, and the junction held 8 bases outside the gene matches. Germline CDR1 reads LNHDA; CDR2 reads SQIVND (reference sequence). Generated by immunoSEQ multiplex PCR, the TCRdb table keeps only in-frame clones and is missing some. The sample includes about 130,000 clones, 85% to 90% of them seen just once. The chain carries TRBV19 and TRBJ2-3; TRBD2 agrees at 9 bases. The sample comprised peripheral blood. This sequence was found in a human donor in a cohort sampled during active COVID-19. The CDR3 protein is CASSMTAGGADTQYF. In DNA, the CDR3 is TGTGCCAGTAGCATGACAGCGGGGGGCGCAGATACGCAGTATTTT.